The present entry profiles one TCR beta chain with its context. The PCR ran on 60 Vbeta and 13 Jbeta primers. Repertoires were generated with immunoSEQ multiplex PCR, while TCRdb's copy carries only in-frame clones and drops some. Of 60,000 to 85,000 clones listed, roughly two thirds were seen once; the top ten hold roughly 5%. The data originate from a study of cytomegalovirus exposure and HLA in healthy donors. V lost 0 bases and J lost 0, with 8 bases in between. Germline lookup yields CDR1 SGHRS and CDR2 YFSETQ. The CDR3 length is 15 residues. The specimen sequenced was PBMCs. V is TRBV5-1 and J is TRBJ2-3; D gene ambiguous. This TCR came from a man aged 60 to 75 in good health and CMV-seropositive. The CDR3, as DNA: TGCGCCAGCAGCTTGGCCGTCTTTAGCACAGATACGCAGTATTTT. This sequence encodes CASSLAVFSTDTQYF.